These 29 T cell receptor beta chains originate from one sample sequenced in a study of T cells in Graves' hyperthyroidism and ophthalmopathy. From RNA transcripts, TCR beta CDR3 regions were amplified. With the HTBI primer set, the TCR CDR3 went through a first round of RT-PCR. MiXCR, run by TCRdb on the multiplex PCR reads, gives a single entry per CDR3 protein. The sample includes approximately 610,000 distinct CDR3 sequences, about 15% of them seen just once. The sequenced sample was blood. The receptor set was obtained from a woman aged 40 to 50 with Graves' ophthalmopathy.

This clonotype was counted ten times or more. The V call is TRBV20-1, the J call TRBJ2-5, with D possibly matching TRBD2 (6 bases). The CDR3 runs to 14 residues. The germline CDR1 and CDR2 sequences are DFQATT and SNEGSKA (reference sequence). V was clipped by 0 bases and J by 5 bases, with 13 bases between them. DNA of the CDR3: TGCAGTGCTAGAGATCGGAGCGGGTCTGAGACCCAGTACTTC. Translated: CSARDRSGSETQYF.

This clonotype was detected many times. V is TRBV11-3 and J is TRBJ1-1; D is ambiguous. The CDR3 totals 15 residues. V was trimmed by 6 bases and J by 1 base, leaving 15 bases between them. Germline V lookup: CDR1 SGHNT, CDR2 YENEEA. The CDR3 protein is CASSSLSGENTEAFF. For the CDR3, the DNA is TGTGCCAGCAGTTCTCTCTCTGGCGAGAACACTGAAGCTTTCTTT.

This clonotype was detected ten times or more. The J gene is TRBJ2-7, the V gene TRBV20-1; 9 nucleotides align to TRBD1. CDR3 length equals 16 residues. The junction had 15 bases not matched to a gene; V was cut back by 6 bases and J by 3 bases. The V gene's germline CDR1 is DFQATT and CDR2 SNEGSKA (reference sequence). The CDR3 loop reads CSAESGGGTGSYEQYF. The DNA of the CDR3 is TGCAGTGCCGAGTCCGGAGGCGGGACAGGGAGCTACGAGCAGTACTTC.

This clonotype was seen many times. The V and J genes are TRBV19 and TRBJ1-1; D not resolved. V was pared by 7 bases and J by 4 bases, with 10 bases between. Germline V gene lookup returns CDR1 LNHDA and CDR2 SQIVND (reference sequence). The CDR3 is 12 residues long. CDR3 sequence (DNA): TGTGCCAGTACTGGGTCCGGCACTGAAGCTTTCTTT. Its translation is CASTGSGTEAFF. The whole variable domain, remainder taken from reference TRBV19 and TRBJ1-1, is DGGITQSPKYLFRKEGQNVTLSCEQNLNHDAMYWYRQDPGQGLRLIYYSQIVNDFQKGDIAEGYSVSREKKESFPLTVTSAQKNPTAFYLCASTGSGTEAFFGQGTRLTVV.

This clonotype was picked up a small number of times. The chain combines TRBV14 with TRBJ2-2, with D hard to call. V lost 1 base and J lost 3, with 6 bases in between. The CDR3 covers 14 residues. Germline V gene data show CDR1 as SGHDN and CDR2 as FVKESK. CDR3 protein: CASSQVAYTGELFF. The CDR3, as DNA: TGTGCCAGCAGCCAAGTTGCGTACACCGGGGAGCTGTTTTTT.

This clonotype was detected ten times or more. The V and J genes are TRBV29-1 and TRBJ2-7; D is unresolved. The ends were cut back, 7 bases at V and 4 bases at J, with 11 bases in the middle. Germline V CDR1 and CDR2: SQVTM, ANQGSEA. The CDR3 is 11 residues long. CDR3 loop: CSATLGYEQYF. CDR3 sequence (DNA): TGCAGCGCAACTTTGGGGTACGAGCAGTACTTC.

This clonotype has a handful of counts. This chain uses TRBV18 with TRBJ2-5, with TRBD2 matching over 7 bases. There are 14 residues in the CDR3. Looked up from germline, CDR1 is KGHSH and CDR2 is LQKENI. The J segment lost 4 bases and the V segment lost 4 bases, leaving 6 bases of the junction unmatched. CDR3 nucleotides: TGTGCCAGCTCACTGGGACTAACAGGAGAGACCCAGTACTTC. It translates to CASSLGLTGETQYF.

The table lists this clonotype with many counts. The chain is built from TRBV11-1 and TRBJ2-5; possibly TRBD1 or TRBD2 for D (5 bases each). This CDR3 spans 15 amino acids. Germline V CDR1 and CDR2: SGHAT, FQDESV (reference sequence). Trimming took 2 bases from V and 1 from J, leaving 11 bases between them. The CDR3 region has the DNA TGTGCCAGCAGCTTACCCGGGACCCTCCAAGAGACCCAGTACTTC. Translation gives CASSLPGTLQETQYF.

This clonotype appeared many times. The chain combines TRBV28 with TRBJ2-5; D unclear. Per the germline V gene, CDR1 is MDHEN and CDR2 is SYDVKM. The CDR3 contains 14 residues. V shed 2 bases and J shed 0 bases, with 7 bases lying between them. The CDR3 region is CASSLPAYQETQYF. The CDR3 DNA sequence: TGTGCCAGCAGTTTACCCGCGTACCAAGAGACCCAGTACTTC.

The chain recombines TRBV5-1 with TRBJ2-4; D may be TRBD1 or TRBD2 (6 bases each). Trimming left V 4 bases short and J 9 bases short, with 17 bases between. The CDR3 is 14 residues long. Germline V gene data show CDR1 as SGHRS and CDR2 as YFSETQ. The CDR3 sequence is CASSTMGGEGIQYF. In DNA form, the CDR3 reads TGCGCCAGCAGCACCATGGGGGGCGAGGGCATTCAGTACTTC.

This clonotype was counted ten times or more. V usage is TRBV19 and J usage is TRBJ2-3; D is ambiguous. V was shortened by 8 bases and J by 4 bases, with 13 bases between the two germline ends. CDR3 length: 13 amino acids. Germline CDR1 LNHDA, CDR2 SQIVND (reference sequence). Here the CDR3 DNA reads TGTGCCAGTGGGAAGATTGGGTCAGATACGCAGTATTTT. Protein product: CASGKIGSDTQYF.

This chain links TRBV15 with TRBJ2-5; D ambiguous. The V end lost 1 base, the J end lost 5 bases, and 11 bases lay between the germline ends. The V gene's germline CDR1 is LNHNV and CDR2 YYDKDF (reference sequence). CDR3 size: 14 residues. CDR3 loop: CATSRGAKLETQYF. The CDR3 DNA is TGTGCCACCAGCAGAGGTGCGAAATTGGAGACCCAGTACTTC.

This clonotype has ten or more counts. In DNA form, the CDR3 reads TGTGCCAGTAAAAGGACGGAGAGGAACACTGAAGCTTTCTTT. This sequence encodes CASKRTERNTEAFF. The chain has TRBV19 and TRBJ1-1, with D unclear. Per the germline V gene, CDR1 is LNHDA and CDR2 is SQIVND (reference sequence). Trimming shortened V by 7 bases and J by 1 base, and 13 bases separated the two germline ends. The CDR3 extends over 14 amino acids.

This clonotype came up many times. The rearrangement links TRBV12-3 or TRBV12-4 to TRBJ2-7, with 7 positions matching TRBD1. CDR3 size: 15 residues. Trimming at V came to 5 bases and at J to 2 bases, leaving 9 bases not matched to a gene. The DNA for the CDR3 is TGTGCCAGCAGTCCCCCCGGGACAGACACCTACGAGCAGTACTTC. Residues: CASSPPGTDTYEQYF.

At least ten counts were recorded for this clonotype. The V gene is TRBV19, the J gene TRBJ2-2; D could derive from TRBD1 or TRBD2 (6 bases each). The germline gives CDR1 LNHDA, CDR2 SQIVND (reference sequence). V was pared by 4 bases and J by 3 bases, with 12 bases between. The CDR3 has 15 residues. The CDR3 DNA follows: TGTGCCAGTAGTAGGCCGGGGGCGGACACCGGGGAGCTGTTTTTT. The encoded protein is CASSRPGADTGELFF.

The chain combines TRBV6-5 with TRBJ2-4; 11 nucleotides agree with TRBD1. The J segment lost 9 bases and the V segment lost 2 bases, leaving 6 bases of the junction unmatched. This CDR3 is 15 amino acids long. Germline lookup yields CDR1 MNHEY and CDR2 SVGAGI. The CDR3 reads CASSYGDRGLIIQYF. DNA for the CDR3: TGTGCCAGCAGTTACGGGGACAGGGGGTTGATCATTCAGTACTTC.

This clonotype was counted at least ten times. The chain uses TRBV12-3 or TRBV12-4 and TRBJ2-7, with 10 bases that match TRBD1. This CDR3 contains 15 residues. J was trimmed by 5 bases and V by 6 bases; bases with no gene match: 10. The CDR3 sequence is CASSAHWDRGHEQYF. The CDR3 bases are TGTGCCAGCAGCGCCCACTGGGACAGGGGACACGAGCAGTACTTC.

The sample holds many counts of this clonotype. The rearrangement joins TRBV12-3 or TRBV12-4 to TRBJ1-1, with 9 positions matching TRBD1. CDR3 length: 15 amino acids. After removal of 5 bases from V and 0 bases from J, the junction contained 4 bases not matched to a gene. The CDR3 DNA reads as TGTGCCAGCAGTCCCCGGACAGGGGTGAACACTGAAGCTTTCTTT. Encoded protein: CASSPRTGVNTEAFF.

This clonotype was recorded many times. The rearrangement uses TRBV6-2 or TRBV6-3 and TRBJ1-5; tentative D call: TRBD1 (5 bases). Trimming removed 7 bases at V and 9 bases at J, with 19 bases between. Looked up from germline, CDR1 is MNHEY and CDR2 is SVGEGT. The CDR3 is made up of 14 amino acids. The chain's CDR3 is CASTRDWESPPQHF. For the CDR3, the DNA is TGTGCCAGCACCCGGGACTGGGAATCACCGCCCCAGCATTTT.

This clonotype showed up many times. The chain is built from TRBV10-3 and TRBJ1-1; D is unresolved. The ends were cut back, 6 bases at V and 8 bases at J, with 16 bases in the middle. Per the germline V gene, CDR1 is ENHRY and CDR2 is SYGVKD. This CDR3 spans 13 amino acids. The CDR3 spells CAISRLDGEEAFF. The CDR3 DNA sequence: TGTGCCATCAGCAGATTGGACGGAGAAGAAGCTTTCTTT.

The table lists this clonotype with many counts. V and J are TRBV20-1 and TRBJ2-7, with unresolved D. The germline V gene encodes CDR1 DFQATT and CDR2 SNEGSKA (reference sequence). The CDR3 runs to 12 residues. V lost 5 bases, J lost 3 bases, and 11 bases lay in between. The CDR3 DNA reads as TGCAGTGCTCAAACAGAGCTCTACGAGCAGTACTTC. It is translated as CSAQTELYEQYF.

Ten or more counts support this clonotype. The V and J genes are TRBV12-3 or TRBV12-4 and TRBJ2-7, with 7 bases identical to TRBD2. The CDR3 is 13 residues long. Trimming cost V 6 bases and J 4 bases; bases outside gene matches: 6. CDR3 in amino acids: CASRAGSRYEQYF. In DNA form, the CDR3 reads TGTGCCAGCAGAGCGGGGTCAAGGTACGAGCAGTACTTC.

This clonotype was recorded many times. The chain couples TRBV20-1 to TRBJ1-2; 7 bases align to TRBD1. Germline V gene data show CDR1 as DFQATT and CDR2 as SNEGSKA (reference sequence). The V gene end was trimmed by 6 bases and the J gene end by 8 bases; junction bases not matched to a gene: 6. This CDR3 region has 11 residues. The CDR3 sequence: CSATQGQGYTF. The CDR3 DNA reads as TGCAGTGCAACACAGGGGCAGGGCTACACCTTC.

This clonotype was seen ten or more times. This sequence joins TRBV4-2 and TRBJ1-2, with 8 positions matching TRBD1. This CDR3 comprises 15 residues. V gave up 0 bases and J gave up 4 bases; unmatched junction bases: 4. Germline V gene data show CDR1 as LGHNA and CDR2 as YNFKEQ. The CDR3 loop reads CASSQDTGTGYGYTF. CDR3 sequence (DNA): TGTGCCAGCAGCCAAGATACCGGGACAGGCTATGGCTACACCTTC.

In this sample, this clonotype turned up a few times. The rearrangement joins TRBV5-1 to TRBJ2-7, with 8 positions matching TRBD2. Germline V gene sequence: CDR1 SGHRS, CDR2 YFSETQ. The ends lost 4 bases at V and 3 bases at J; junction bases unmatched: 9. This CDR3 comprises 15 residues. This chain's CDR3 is CASSRGGAGDYEQYF. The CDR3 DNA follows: TGCGCCAGCAGCCGGGGGGGAGCGGGGGACTACGAGCAGTACTTC.

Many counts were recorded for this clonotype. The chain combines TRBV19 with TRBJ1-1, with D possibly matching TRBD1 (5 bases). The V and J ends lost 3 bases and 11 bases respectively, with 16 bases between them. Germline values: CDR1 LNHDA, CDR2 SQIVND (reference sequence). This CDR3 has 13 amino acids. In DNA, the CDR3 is TGTGCCAGTAGTATCCCCCCAAGGGGTGACGCTTTCTTT. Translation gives CASSIPPRGDAFF.

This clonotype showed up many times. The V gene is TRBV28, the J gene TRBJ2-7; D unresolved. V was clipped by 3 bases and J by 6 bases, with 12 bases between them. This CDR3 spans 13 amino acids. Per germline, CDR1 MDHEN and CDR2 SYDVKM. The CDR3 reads CASSFTLNSEQYF. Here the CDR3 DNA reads TGTGCCAGCAGTTTTACGCTCAACTCCGAGCAGTACTTC.

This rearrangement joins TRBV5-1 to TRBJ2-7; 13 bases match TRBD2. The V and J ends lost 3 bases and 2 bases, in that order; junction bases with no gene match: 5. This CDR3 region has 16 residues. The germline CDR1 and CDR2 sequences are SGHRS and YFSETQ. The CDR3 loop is CASSSPTSGRPYEQYF. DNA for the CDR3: TGCGCCAGCAGCTCCCCGACTAGCGGGAGGCCCTACGAGCAGTACTTC.

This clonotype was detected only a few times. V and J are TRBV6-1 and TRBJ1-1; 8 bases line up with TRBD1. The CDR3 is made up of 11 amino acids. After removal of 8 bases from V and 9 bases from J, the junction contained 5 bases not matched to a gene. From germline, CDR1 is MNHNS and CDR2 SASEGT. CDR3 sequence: CASCGQGQAFF. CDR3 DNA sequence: TGTGCCAGCTGCGGACAGGGACAAGCTTTCTTT.